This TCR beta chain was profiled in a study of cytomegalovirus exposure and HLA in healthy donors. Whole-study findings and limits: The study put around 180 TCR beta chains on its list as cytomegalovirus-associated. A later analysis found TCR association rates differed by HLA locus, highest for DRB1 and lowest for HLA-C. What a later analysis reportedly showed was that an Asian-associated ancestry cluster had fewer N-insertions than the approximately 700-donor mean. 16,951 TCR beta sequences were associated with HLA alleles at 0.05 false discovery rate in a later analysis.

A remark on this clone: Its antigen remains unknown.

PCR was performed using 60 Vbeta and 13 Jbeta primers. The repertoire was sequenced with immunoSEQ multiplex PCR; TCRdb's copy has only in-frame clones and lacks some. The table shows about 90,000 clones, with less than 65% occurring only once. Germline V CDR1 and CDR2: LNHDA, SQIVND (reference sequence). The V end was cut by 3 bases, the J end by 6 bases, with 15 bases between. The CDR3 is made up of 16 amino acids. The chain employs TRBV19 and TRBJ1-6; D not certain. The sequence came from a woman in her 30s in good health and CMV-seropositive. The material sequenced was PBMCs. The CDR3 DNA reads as TGTGCCAGTAGTATTTCGTGGGCCCTTGGTAATTCACCCCTCCACTTT. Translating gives CASSISWALGNSPLHF.